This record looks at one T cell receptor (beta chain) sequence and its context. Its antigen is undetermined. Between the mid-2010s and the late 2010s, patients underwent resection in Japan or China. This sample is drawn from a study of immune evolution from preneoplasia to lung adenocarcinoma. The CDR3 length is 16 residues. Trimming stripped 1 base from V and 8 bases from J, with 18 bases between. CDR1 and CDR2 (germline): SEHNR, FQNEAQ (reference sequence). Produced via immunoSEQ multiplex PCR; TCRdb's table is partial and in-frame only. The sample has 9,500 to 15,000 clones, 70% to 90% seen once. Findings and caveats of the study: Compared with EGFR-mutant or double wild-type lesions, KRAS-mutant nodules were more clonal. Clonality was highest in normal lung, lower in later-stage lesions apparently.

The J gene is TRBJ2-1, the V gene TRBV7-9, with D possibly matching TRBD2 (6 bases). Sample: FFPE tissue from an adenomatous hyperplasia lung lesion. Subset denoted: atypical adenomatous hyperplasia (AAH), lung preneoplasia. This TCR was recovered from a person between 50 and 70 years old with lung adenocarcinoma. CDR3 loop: CASSLVFGRRIHEQFF. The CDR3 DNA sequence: TGTGCCAGCAGCTTAGTTTTCGGGAGAAGGATCCATGAGCAGTTCTTC.